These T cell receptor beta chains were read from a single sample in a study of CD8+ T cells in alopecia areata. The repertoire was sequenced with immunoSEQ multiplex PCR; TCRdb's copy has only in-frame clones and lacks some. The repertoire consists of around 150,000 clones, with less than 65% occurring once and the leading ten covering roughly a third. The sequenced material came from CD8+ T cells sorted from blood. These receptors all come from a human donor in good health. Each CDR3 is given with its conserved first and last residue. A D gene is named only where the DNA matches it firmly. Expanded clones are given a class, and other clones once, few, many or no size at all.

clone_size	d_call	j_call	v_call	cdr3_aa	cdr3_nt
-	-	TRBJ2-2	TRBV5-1	CACRGTGELFF	TGCGCCTGCCGGGGCACCGGGGAGCTGTTTTTT
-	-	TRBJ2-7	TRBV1	CTSSPPRRLLEQYF	TGCACCAGCAGCCCCCCTAGAAGGTTACTCGAGCAGTACTTC
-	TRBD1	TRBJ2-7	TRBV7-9	CASSLGQGARYEQYF	TGTGCCAGCAGTCTAGGACAGGGGGCACGCTACGAGCAGTACTTC
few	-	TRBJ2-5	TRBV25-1	CASSEYTETQYF	TGTGCCAGCAGTGAATATACAGAGACCCAGTACTTC
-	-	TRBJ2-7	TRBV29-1	CSVTPWDSYEQYF	TGCAGCGTAACACCCTGGGACTCCTACGAGCAGTACTTC
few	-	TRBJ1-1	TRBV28	CASRPSRGNTEAFF	TGTGCCAGCAGGCCGAGCCGGGGTAACACTGAAGCTTTCTTT
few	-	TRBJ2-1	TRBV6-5	CASSYSRVSYNEQFF	TGTGCCAGCAGTTACAGCAGGGTATCATACAATGAGCAGTTCTTC
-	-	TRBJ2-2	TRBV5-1	CASSFLRGDTGELFF	TGCGCCAGCAGCTTCCTCCGAGGGGATACCGGGGAGCTGTTTTTT
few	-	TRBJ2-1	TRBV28	CASSTNEQFF	TGTGCCAGCAGCACTAATGAGCAGTTCTTC
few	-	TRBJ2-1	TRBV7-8	CASSHGRLSYNEQFF	TGTGCCAGCAGCCATGGGCGGCTCTCCTACAATGAGCAGTTCTTC
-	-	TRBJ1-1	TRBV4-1	CASSQEPGLNTEAFF	TGCGCCAGCAGCCAAGAACCTGGCCTGAACACTGAAGCTTTCTTT
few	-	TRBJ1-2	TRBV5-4	CASSSQTYGYTF	TGTGCCAGCAGCTCTCAGACCTATGGCTACACCTTC
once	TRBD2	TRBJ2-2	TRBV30	CAWRGLPPNTGELFF	TGTGCCTGGAGGGGACTACCACCGAACACCGGGGAGCTGTTTTTT
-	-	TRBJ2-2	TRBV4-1	CASSQEPRGNTGELFF	TGCGCCAGCAGCCAAGAGCCCAGAGGAAACACCGGGGAGCTGTTTTTT
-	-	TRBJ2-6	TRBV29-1	CSVGYGANVLTF	TGCAGCGTTGGTTATGGGGCCAACGTCCTGACTTTC
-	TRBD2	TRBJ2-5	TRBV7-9	CASSDTGLAGGRETQYF	TGTGCCAGCAGCGACACCGGACTAGCGGGAGGGAGAGAGACCCAGTACTTC
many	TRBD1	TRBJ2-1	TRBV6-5	CASSETGTGGEQFF	TGCGCCAGCAGTGAGACCGGGACAGGGGGTGAGCAGTTCTTC
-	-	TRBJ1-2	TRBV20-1	CSAVYGYTF	TGCAGTGCTGTATATGGCTACACCTTC
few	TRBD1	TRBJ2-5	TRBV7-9	CASSQNDRDGTQYF	TGTGCCAGCAGTCAGAACGACAGGGATGGGACCCAGTACTTC
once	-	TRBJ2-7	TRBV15	CATSRDRVHEQYF	TGTGCCACCAGCAGAGATCGGGTCCACGAGCAGTACTTC
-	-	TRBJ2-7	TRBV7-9	CASSLDRSYEQYF	TGTGCCAGCAGCTTGGACAGATCCTACGAGCAGTACTTC
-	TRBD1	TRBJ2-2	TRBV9	CASSPGQGAGELFF	TGTGCCAGCAGCCCCGGACAGGGGGCCGGGGAGCTGTTTTTT
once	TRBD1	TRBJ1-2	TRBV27	CASSSRGWHGYTF	TGTGCCAGCAGCTCCAGGGGGTGGCATGGCTACACCTTC
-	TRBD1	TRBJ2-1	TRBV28	CASSLSQGWDEQFF	TGTGCCAGCAGTTTGTCACAGGGGTGGGATGAGCAGTTCTTC
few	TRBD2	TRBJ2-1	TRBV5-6	CASEGSGSWNEQFF	TGTGCCAGCGAGGGTAGCGGGAGCTGGAATGAGCAGTTCTTC
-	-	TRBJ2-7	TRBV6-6	CASGYEQYF	TGTGCCAGCGGCTACGAGCAGTACTTC